These 27 T cell receptor beta chains came from one sample sequenced in a study of neurological immune-mediated disorders. Each CDR3 protein is one row after TCRdb ran MiXCR on the 5' RACE reads. The data hold some 38,000 distinct CDR3 sequences, with about 14% observed a single time. Material for sequencing was PBMCs. The receptors stem from a woman aged 50 to 65 with HTLV-1-associated myelopathy (HAM/TSP).

Many counts were recorded for this clonotype. The rearrangement uses TRBV7-9 and TRBJ1-5; TRBD1 agrees at 9 bases. The CDR3 loop spans 15 amino acids. Germline trimming cut 0 bases from V and 8 bases from J; bases unmatched to any gene: 5. Germline V gives CDR1 SEHNR, CDR2 FQNEAQ (reference sequence). This CDR3 is CASSLAGTGIEPQHF. The CDR3 DNA is TGTGCCAGCAGCTTAGCTGGGACAGGGATCGAGCCCCAGCATTTT.

V usage is TRBV7-6 and J usage is TRBJ2-7, with a tentative D call TRBD1 (6 bases). V was clipped by 5 bases and J by 4 bases, with 15 bases between them. There are 14 residues in the CDR3. Germline V gene lookup returns CDR1 SGHVS and CDR2 FNYEAQ. CDR3 in DNA: TGTGCCAGCAGCGTCGAACAGGGTACGTACGAGCAGTACTTC. Translating it yields CASSVEQGTYEQYF.

This clonotype was observed a few times. Here the CDR3 DNA reads TGTGCCAGCAGCTTGCCGGGACGGGTCGATTCACCCCTCCACTTT. It yields the protein CASSLPGRVDSPLHF. This chain connects TRBV5-6 to TRBJ1-6; possible D gene TRBD1, 5 bases. Germline values: CDR1 SGHDT, CDR2 YYEEEE. The CDR3 is 15 amino acids. The ends were cut back, 1 base at V and 8 bases at J, with 13 bases in the middle.

The chain is built from TRBV4-1 and TRBJ2-3; 10 positions agree with TRBD2. The V gene end was trimmed by 0 bases and the J gene end by 0 bases; junction bases not matched to a gene: 6. CDR3 length: 18 residues. Germline CDR1 and CDR2: MGHRA and YSYEKL. The CDR3 DNA sequence: TGCGCCAGCAGCCAAGATCTAGCGGGGGTACCTAGCACAGATACGCAGTATTTT. Translated, it gives CASSQDLAGVPSTDTQYF.

This clonotype was detected a few times. CDR3 in DNA: TGTGCCACCAGCGAGGGACAGGGAAGCCCTGGGGCCAACGTCCTGACTTTC. Its translation is CATSEGQGSPGANVLTF. V and J are TRBV24-1 and TRBJ2-6, with 9 bases aligning to TRBD1. Germline V gene sequence: CDR1 KGHDR, CDR2 SFDVKD. Trimming removed 7 bases from V and 2 bases from J; junction bases left unmatched: 8. CDR3 length: 17 amino acids.

This clonotype occurred many times. The chain employs TRBV20-1 and TRBJ2-1; perhaps TRBD2 as D (5 bases). V lost 1 base to trimming and J lost 0 bases, with 16 bases between them. CDR3 length equals 17 residues. Germline CDR1 DFQATT, CDR2 SNEGSKA (reference sequence). The chain's CDR3 is CSARVGSVHTSYNEQFF. The CDR3 region has the DNA TGCAGTGCTAGAGTGGGTAGCGTTCACACCTCCTACAATGAGCAGTTCTTC.

This clonotype was detected many times. The V call is TRBV5-1, the J call TRBJ2-1; a possible D gene is TRBD1 (6 bases). Germline CDR1 and CDR2: SGHRS and YFSETQ. Trimming shortened V by 0 bases and J by 5 bases, and 12 bases separated the two germline ends. This CDR3 region has 15 residues. Here the CDR3 reads CASSLDRAKDNEQFF. The CDR3 DNA sequence: TGCGCCAGCAGCTTGGACAGGGCGAAGGACAATGAGCAGTTCTTC.

This clonotype was counted ten times or more. This chain uses TRBV5-1 with TRBJ2-7; D is unresolved. The germline gives CDR1 SGHRS, CDR2 YFSETQ. The CDR3 has 14 residues. V was cut by 5 bases and J by 7 bases, with 19 bases left in between. CDR3 protein: CASRPGPDPWEQYV. The DNA for the CDR3 is TGCGCCAGCAGACCGGGTCCCGACCCGTGGGAGCAGTACGTC.

At least ten counts were recorded for this clonotype. The V and J genes are TRBV2 and TRBJ1-3; TRBD1 aligns across 9 bases. With V trimmed by 5 bases and J by 2 bases, 4 bases remained unmatched. Germline values: CDR1 SNHLY, CDR2 FYNNEI. The CDR3 consists of 15 residues. The CDR3 loop is CASSLQGATGNTIYF. Here the CDR3 DNA reads TGTGCCAGCAGTCTACAGGGGGCCACTGGAAACACCATATATTTT.

This clonotype showed up many times. The J gene is TRBJ1-2, the V gene TRBV12-3 or TRBV12-4, with a possible D match to TRBD1 (6 bases). Trimming shortened V by 1 base and J by 3 bases, and 9 bases separated the two germline ends. This CDR3 is built from 14 residues. The CDR3 is CASSLGGTYYGYTF. DNA of the CDR3: TGTGCCAGCAGTTTAGGTGGGACATACTATGGCTACACCTTC.

A few counts support this clonotype. V and J are TRBV20-1 and TRBJ1-1, with 7 nucleotides matching TRBD1. Per germline, CDR1 DFQATT and CDR2 SNEGSKA (reference sequence). Trimming removed 7 bases from V and 0 bases from J; junction bases left unmatched: 5. The CDR3 totals 13 residues. CDR3 sequence reads: CSGKGQMNTEAFF. The DNA of the CDR3 is TGCAGTGGGAAGGGACAGATGAACACTGAAGCTTTCTTT.

Ten or more counts support this clonotype. The chain has TRBV18 and TRBJ1-2; D ambiguous. The CDR3 totals 14 residues. Per the germline V gene, CDR1 is KGHSH and CDR2 is LQKENI. Trimming removed 2 bases from V and 0 bases from J, with 7 bases in between. CDR3 amino acids: CASSPSSPNYGYTF. In DNA form, the CDR3 reads TGTGCCAGCTCACCATCGAGCCCTAACTATGGCTACACCTTC.

This clonotype was counted at least ten times. The V gene is TRBV5-1, the J gene TRBJ1-1; maybe TRBD1 (6 bases). The CDR3 is 13 residues long. Germline V gives CDR1 SGHRS, CDR2 YFSETQ. V lost 3 bases to trimming and J lost 4 bases, with 10 bases between them. CDR3 coding DNA: TGCGCCAGCAGCTCACAGGGAATCACTGAAGCTTTCTTT. It codes for CASSSQGITEAFF.

This clonotype was seen at least ten times. This rearrangement joins TRBV27 to TRBJ1-6; 8 bases are shared with TRBD1. Germline CDR1 is MNHEY and CDR2 is SMNVEV (reference sequence). The CDR3 is made up of 15 amino acids. After removal of 1 base from V and 7 bases from J, the junction contained 3 bases not matched to a gene. The CDR3 DNA is TGTGCCAGCAGTTTATTCAACAGGGGGAATTCACCCCTCCACTTT. This encodes CASSLFNRGNSPLHF.

In its sample, this clonotype was seen many times. The chain couples TRBV30 to TRBJ2-7; TRBD1 or TRBD2 may be the D gene (6 bases each). The germline V gene has CDR1 GTSNPN and CDR2 SVGIG (reference sequence). V lost 0 bases and J lost 4, with 10 bases in between. The CDR3 contains 13 residues. The CDR3, as DNA: TGTGCCTGGAGTGTACAGGGACTTTACGAGCAGTACGTC. Its translation is CAWSVQGLYEQYV.

This clonotype was found a few times. The DNA for the CDR3 is TGTGCCAGCAGTGAAACGGACAGTTTATACACTGAAGCTTTCTTT. Translating it yields CASSETDSLYTEAFF. The chain combines TRBV2 with TRBJ1-1, with D possibly matching TRBD1 (6 bases). Germline CDR1 and CDR2: SNHLY and FYNNEI. Trimming stripped 2 bases from V and 3 bases from J, with 13 bases between. The CDR3 totals 15 residues.

This clonotype was seen only a few times. The V gene is TRBV7-2, the J gene TRBJ2-5, with 15 bases matching TRBD2. Germline-derived CDR1 and CDR2 are SGHTA and FQGNSA. The CDR3 has 17 amino acids. V was clipped by 1 base and J by 4 bases; unmatched bases: 4. This CDR3 is CASSLGTSGGALETQYF. CDR3 coding DNA: TGTGCCAGCAGCTTAGGGACTAGCGGGGGGGCCCTAGAGACCCAGTACTTC.

This clonotype has ten or more counts. This sequence joins TRBV20-1 and TRBJ2-7; 8 bases are a match to TRBD2. CDR3 length: 16 residues. Germline loops: CDR1 DFQATT, CDR2 SNEGSKA (reference sequence). Trimming took 6 bases from V and 3 from J; bases not matched to a gene: 16. CDR3 residues: CSALARGAGERYEQYF. The CDR3 DNA is TGCAGTGCCCTGGCGCGGGGGGCGGGAGAACGCTACGAGCAGTACTTC.

Ten or more counts support this clonotype. The chain recombines TRBV12-3 or TRBV12-4 with TRBJ1-5; D is ambiguous. The V and J ends lost 6 bases and 5 bases respectively, with 11 bases between them. The CDR3 runs 13 residues. The CDR3 nucleotides are TGTGCCAGCAGCGAAAACCCCCATCAGCCCCAGCATTTT. Amino acid sequence: CASSENPHQPQHF.

This clonotype appeared many times. The V and J genes are TRBV3-1 and TRBJ1-3; 9 nucleotides agree with TRBD1. Germline V gives CDR1 LGHDT, CDR2 YNNKEL (reference sequence). The CDR3 spans 16 residues. The J segment lost 8 bases and the V segment lost 4 bases, leaving 12 bases of the junction unmatched. CDR3 nucleotides: TGTGCCAGCAGCCCCTCTCCCGGGACAGGGATGGACACCATATATTTT. Translating it yields CASSPSPGTGMDTIYF.

Comment on this clonotype: An end of the junction differs from the germline gene, which may be a read error. The chain employs TRBV4-1 and TRBJ2-7; D is perhaps TRBD1 (5 bases). Germline CDR1 and CDR2: MGHRA and YSYEKL. This CDR3 region has 16 residues. The CDR3: CASSQPGQGYPYKQYF. The CDR3 DNA sequence: TGCGCCAGCAGCCAACCCGGGCAGGGCTACCCCTACAAGCAGTACTTC.

This clonotype has at least ten counts. The V and J genes are TRBV20-1 and TRBJ2-5, with 7 bases fitting TRBD1. The CDR3 totals 13 residues. Germline V CDR1 and CDR2: DFQATT, SNEGSKA (reference sequence). J was trimmed by 4 bases and V by 3 bases; bases with no gene match: 5. The chain's CDR3 is CSASPRGLETQYF. In DNA, the CDR3 is TGCAGTGCTAGTCCCAGGGGGTTAGAGACCCAGTACTTC.

This clonotype was observed at least ten times. This rearrangement joins TRBV28 to TRBJ2-5; D is undetermined. The germline V gene encodes CDR1 MDHEN and CDR2 SYDVKM. Trimming took 1 base from V and 5 from J, leaving 17 bases between them. The CDR3 has 16 residues. This chain's CDR3 is CASSLLGSRNRETQYF. The DNA of the CDR3 is TGTGCCAGCAGTTTATTGGGCAGCCGGAATCGGGAGACCCAGTACTTC.

The sample holds many counts of this clonotype. The V and J genes are TRBV5-1 and TRBJ1-1; possibly TRBD1 for D (5 bases). The CDR3 consists of 15 residues. Germline V gene data show CDR1 as SGHRS and CDR2 as YFSETQ. The V gene lost 1 base and the J gene lost 1 base, with 11 bases spanning the gap. The DNA of the CDR3 is TGCGCCAGCAGCTTGTCGGGGGGAGGGAACACTGAAGCTTTCTTT. Its translation is CASSLSGGGNTEAFF.

This clonotype was counted ten times or more. The chain links TRBV20-1 to TRBJ1-6, with a weak D call TRBD1 (6 bases). V was trimmed by 1 base and J by 5 bases, leaving 18 bases between them. The CDR3 is 17 amino acids. The germline gives CDR1 DFQATT, CDR2 SNEGSKA (reference sequence). CDR3 protein: CSARGGPPPINNSPLHF. The CDR3, as DNA: TGCAGTGCTAGAGGGGGGCCTCCCCCGATCAATAATTCACCCCTCCACTTT.

This clonotype was seen repeatedly, ten times or more. The V and J genes are TRBV6-4 and TRBJ2-1, with 9 bases lining up with TRBD2. This CDR3 has 16 amino acids. CDR1 and CDR2 (germline): MRHNA, SNTAGT. With 4 bases clipped from V and 3 bases from J, the junction kept 7 bases outside the gene matches. The CDR3, as DNA: TGTGCCAGCAGTGCGCAAGCGGGGGGTTTCTACAATGAGCAGTTCTTC. Translating gives CASSAQAGGFYNEQFF.

This clonotype was observed at least ten times. The gene calls are TRBV19 and TRBJ2-2, with D possibly called TRBD1 or TRBD2 (6 bases each). The germline V and J ends were trimmed by 7 bases and 6 bases, with 21 bases remaining between them. Germline lookup yields CDR1 LNHDA and CDR2 SQIVND (reference sequence). The CDR3 covers 16 residues. CDR3 sequence (DNA): TGTGCCAGTATAATGGGATCCGGGGGCGGCTCCGGGGAGCTGTTTTTT. Amino acids: CASIMGSGGGSGELFF.